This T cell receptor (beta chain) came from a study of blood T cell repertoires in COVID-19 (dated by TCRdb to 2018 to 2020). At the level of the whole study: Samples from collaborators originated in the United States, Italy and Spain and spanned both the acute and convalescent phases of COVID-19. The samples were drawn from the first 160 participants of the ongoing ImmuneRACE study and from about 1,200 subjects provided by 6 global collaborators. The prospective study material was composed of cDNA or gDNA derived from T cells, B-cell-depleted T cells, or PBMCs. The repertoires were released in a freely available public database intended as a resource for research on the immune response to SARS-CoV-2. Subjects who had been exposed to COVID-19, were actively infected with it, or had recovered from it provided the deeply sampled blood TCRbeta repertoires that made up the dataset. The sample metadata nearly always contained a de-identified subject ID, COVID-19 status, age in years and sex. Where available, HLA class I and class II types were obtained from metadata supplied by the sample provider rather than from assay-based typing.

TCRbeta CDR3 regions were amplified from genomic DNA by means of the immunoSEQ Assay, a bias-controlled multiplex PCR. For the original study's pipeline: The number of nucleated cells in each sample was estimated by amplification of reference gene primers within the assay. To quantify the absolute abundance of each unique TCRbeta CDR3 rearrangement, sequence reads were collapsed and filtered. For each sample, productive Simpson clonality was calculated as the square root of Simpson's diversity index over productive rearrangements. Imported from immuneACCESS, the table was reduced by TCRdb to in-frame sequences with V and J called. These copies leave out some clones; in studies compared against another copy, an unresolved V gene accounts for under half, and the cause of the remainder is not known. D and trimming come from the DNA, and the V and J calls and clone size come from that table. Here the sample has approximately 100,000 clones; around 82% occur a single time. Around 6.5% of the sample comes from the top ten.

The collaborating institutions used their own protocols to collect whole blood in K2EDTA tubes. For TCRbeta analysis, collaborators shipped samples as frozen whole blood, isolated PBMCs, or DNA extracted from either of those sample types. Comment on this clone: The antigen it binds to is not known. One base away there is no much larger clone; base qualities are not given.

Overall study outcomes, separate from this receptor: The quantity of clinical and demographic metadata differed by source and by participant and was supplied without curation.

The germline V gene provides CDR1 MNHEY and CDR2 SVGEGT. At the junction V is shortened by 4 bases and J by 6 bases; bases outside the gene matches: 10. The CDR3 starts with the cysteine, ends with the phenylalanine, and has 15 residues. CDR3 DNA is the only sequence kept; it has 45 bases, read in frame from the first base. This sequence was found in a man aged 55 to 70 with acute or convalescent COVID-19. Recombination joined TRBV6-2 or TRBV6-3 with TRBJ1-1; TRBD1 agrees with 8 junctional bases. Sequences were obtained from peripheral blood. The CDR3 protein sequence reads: CASSSGQVDRAEAFF. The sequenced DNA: TGTGCCAGCAGTTCGGGACAGGTCGATAGGGCTGAAGCTTTCTTT.